These T cell receptor beta chains were read from a single sample in a study of cytomegalovirus exposure and HLA in healthy donors. Data came from immunoSEQ multiplex PCR; TCRdb stores just in-frame clones and leaves some out. The sample lists 250,000 to 300,000 clones, just over 85% occurring once. The sample consisted of PBMCs. The receptors originated from a woman aged 18-29 years in good health and CMV-seronegative. Each CDR3 is given with its conserved first and last residue. Each record gives: clone size, V gene, D gene, J gene, CDR3 protein, CDR3 DNA. The D gene is left open where the match is weak. Rows may omit the clone size; those that give it use once, few, many or a size class.

>.|TRBV18|TRBD1|TRBJ2-2
CASSPDRGANTGELFF
TGTGCCAGCTCGCCGGACAGGGGAGCAAACACCGGGGAGCTGTTTTTT
>.|TRBV30|.|TRBJ1-5
CAWKEAWGTLVEGSNQPQHF
TGTGCCTGGAAGGAGGCGTGGGGGACTTTGGTGGAGGGGAGCAATCAGCCCCAGCATTTT
>.|TRBV4-1|.|TRBJ2-1
CASSQDRATYNEQFF
TGCGCCAGCAGCCAAGATAGAGCGACCTACAATGAGCAGTTCTTC
>.|TRBV5-1|TRBD1|TRBJ1-4
CASSPDRGFEKLFF
TGCGCCAGCAGCCCCGACAGGGGCTTTGAAAAACTGTTTTTT
>.|TRBV30|.|TRBJ1-2
CAWSTSRGGVGYTF
TGTGCCTGGAGTACCTCGAGAGGGGGAGTGGGCTACACCTTC
>.|TRBV5-1|.|TRBJ2-5
CASSRGRTRFQETQYF
TGCGCCAGCAGCCGAGGGAGGACTCGGTTCCAAGAGACCCAGTACTTC
>.|TRBV7-3|.|TRBJ2-3
CASSLIPMPGGTDTQYF
TGTGCCAGCAGCCTTATCCCAATGCCAGGGGGCACAGATACGCAGTATTTT
>.|TRBV30|.|TRBJ2-6
CAWSVTGRDAGANVLTF
TGTGCCTGGAGTGTAACGGGCAGGGATGCTGGGGCCAACGTCCTGACTTTC
>.|TRBV6-1|.|TRBJ2-1
CASRSSYNEQFF
TGTGCCAGCAGGAGCTCCTACAATGAGCAGTTCTTC
>.|TRBV6-1|TRBD1|TRBJ2-7
CASRDSGQGNNEQYF
TGTGCCAGCAGAGACTCAGGACAGGGGAATAACGAGCAGTACTTC
>.|TRBV10-3|TRBD1|TRBJ2-7
CALGTGPSYEQYF
TGTGCCCTGGGGACAGGACCTTCCTACGAGCAGTACTTC
>once|TRBV30|TRBD2|TRBJ2-7
CAWSSDSGSRNEQYF
TGTGCCTGGAGTTCTGATAGCGGGAGTAGAAACGAGCAGTACTTC
>few|TRBV5-5|TRBD1|TRBJ2-7
CASSRQGDSYEQYF
TGTGCCAGCAGCCGACAGGGGGACTCCTACGAGCAGTACTTC
>.|TRBV10-1|TRBD2|TRBJ2-7
CASSEFVTSGRTPTYEQYF
TGCGCCAGCAGTGAGTTCGTGACTAGCGGGAGGACCCCGACCTACGAGCAGTACTTC
>.|TRBV6-5|TRBD1|TRBJ1-1
CASSYSTGGSTEAFF
TGTGCCAGCAGTTACTCAACAGGGGGTAGTACTGAAGCTTTCTTT
>few|TRBV29-1|.|TRBJ1-2
CSVAKRDFLNYDYTF
TGCAGCGTTGCAAAACGGGACTTCCTTAACTATGACTACACCTTC
>.|TRBV5-6|.|TRBJ2-7
CASTPSLGRVYEQYF
TGTGCCAGCACCCCCTCGCTCGGCAGGGTCTACGAGCAGTACTTC
>.|TRBV6-5|.|TRBJ2-3
CASSVPRGTQYF
TGTGCCAGCAGCGTACCACGGGGAACGCAGTATTTT
>.|TRBV28|.|TRBJ1-2
CASSFGGVWGYTF
TGTGCCAGCAGTTTTGGGGGGGTGTGGGGCTACACCTTC
>.|TRBV27|TRBD2|TRBJ2-7
CASSLRLAGEQYF
TGTGCCAGCAGTTTACGACTAGCCGGGGAGCAGTACTTC
>.|TRBV11-3|TRBD2|TRBJ2-1
CASTRTSGAENEQFF
TGTGCCAGCACCAGGACTAGCGGAGCAGAGAATGAGCAGTTCTTC
>.|TRBV28|.|TRBJ2-1
CASSVSVITYNEQFF
TGTGCCAGCAGTGTTAGCGTTATCACCTACAATGAGCAGTTCTTC
>.|TRBV13|.|TRBJ2-7
CASSLIQGATYEQYF
TGTGCCAGCAGCTTAATCCAGGGCGCAACCTACGAGCAGTACTTC
>once|TRBV5-4|.|TRBJ1-2
CASSSTGRVYGYTF
TGTGCCAGCAGTTCGACGGGGAGGGTCTATGGCTACACCTTC
>.|TRBV10-1|.|TRBJ2-7
CASSAGSYEQYF
TGCGCCAGCAGTGCGGGTTCTTACGAGCAGTACTTC
>.|TRBV6-1|.|TRBJ2-7
CASMVDRSYEQYF
TGTGCCAGCATGGTAGACAGGAGCTACGAGCAGTACTTC
>.|TRBV2|TRBD1|TRBJ2-6
CASIRQGASGANVLTF
TGTGCCAGCATAAGACAGGGGGCCTCTGGGGCCAACGTCCTGACTTTC
>once|TRBV4-3|.|TRBJ2-7
CASSQDPVGSYEQYF
TGCGCCAGCAGCCAAGACCCGGTTGGCTCCTACGAGCAGTACTTC
>.|TRBV18|.|TRBJ2-1
CASSPEIGPSALSSYNEQFF
TGTGCCAGCTCACCGGAAATCGGGCCTAGCGCCCTGAGCTCCTACAATGAGCAGTTCTTC
>few|TRBV11-1|TRBD1|TRBJ1-2
CASSDPDRGYGYTF
TGTGCCAGCAGCGACCCGGACAGGGGCTATGGCTACACCTTC
>.|TRBV7-3|.|TRBJ2-7
CASSRSRTGLYEQYF
TGTGCCAGCAGCCGGTCTCGGACGGGACTCTACGAGCAGTACTTC
>.|TRBV2|TRBD2|TRBJ2-1
CASSLGSGGAYNEQFF
TGTGCCAGCAGCCTTGGCAGCGGGGGGGCCTACAATGAGCAGTTCTTC